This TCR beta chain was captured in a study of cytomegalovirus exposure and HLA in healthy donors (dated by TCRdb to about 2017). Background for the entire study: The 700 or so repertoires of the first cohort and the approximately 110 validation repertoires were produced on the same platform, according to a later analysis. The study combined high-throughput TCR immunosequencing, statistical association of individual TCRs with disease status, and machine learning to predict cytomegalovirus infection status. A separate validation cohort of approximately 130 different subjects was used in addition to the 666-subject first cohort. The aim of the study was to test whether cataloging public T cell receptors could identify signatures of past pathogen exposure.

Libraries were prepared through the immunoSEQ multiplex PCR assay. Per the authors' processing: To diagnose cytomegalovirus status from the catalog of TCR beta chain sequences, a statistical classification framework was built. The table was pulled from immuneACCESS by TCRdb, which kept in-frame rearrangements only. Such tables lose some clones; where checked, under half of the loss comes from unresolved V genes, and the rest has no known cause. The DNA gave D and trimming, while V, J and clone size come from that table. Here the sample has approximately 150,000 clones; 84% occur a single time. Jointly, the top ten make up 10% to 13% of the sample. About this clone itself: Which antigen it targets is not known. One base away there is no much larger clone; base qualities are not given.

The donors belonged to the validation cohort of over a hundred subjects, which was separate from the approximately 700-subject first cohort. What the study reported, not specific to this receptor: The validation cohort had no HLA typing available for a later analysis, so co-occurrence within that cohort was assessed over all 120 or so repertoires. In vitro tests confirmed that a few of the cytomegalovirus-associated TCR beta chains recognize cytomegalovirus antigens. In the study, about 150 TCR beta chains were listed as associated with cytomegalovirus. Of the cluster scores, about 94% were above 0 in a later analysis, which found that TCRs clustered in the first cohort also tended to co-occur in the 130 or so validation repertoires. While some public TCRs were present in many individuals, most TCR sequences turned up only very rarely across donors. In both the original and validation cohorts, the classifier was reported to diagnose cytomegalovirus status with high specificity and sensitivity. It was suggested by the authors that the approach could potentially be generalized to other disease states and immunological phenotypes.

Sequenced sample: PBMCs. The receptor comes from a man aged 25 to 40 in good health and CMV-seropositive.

The bases read TGCGCCAGCAGCCAAGTACAGGGGGCGCGGACCGGGGAGCTGTTTTTT. It encodes CASSQVQGARTGELFF. The V gene is TRBV4-1 and the J gene is TRBJ2-2, with 9 bases in between that match TRBD1. Trimming removed 1 base from V and 5 bases from J; the gene matches leave 5 bases unexplained. In the germline V gene, CDR1 corresponds to MGHRA and CDR2 to YSYEKL. The CDR3, from cysteine to phenylalanine, totals 16 residues. Just the 48-base CDR3 DNA is kept, in frame starting at base 1.